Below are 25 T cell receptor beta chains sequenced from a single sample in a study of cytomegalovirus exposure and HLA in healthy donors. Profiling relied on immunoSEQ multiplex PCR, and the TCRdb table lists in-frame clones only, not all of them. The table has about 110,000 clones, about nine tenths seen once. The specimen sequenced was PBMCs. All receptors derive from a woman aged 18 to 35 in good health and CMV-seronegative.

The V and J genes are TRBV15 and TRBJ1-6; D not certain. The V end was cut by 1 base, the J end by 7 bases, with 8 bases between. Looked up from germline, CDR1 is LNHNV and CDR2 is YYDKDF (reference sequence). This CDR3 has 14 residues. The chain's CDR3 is CATSRAIENSPLHF. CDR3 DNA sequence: TGTGCCACCAGCAGAGCTATAGAAAATTCACCCCTCCACTTT.

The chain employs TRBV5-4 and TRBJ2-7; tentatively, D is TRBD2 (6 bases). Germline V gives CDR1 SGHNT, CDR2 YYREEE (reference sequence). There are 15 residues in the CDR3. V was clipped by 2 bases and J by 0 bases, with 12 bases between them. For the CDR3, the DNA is TGTGCCAGCAGCTTAGGAGGCGGGGTCTCCTACGAGCAGTACTTC. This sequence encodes CASSLGGGVSYEQYF.

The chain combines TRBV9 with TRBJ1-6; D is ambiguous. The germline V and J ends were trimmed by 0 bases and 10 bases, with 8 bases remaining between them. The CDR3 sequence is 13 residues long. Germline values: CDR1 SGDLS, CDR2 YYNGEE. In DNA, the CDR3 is TGTGCCAGCAGCGTAGGAACAGTCTCACCCCTCCACTTT. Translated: CASSVGTVSPLHF.

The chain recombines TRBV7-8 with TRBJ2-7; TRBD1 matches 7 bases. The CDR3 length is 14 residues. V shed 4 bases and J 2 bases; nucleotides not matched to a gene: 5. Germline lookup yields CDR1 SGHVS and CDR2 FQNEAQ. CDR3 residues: CASSSEDRTYEQYF. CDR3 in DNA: TGTGCCAGCAGCTCCGAGGACAGGACCTACGAGCAGTACTTC.

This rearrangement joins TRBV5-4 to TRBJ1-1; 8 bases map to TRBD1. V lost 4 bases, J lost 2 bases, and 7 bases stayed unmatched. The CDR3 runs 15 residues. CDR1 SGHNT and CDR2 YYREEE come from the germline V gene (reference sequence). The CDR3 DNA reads TGTGCCAGCAGCCTAGCCGGGACAGGAAACACTGAAGCTTTCTTT. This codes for CASSLAGTGNTEAFF.

CDR3 DNA: TGTGCCAGCAGCGCCCTCCCGGGGGAAAAACTGTTTTTT. This sequence encodes CASSALPGEKLFF. The genes are TRBV7-2 and TRBJ1-4; D remains ambiguous. The V gene lost 5 bases and the J gene lost 8 bases, with 12 bases spanning the gap. The CDR3 loop spans 13 amino acids. Germline V gene sequence: CDR1 SGHTA, CDR2 FQGNSA.

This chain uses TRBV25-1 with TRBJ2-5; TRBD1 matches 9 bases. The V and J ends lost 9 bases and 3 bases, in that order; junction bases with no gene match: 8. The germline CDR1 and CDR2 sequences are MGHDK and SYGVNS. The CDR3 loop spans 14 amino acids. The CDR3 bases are TGTGCCAGTTCAATCGGGGACAGGGAAGAGACCCAGTACTTC. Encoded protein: CASSIGDREETQYF.

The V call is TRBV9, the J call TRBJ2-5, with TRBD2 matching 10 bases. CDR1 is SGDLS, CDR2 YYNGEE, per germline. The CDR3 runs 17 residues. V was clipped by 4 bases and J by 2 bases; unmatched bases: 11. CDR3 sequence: CASSLGYRTSGQETQYF. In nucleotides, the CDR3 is TGTGCCAGCAGCTTAGGCTATAGGACTAGCGGACAAGAGACCCAGTACTTC.

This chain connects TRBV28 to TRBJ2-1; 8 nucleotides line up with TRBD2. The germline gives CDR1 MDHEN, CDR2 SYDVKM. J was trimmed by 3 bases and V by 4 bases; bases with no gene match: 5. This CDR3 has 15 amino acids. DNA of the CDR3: TGTGCCAGCAGTTCGGGACTAGAGGTCTACAATGAGCAGTTCTTC. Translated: CASSSGLEVYNEQFF.

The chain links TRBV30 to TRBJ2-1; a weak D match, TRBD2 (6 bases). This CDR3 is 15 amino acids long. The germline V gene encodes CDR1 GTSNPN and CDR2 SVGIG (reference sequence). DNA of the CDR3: TGTGCTGTCGCCCCGGGACTCAGTACATACAATGAGCAGTTCTTC. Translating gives CAVAPGLSTYNEQFF. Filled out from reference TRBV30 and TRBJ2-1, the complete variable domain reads SQTIHQWPATLVQPVGSPLSLECTVEGTSNPNLYWYRQAAGRGLQLLFYSVGIGQISSEVPQNLSASRPQDRQFILSSKKLLLSDSGFYLCAVAPGLSTYNEQFFGPGTRLTVL.

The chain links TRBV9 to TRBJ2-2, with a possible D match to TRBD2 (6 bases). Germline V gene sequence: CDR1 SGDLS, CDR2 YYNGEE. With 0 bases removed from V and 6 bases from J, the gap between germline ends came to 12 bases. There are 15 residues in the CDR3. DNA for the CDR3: TGTGCCAGCAGCGTAGGGACTATGGGTCCCGGGGAGCTGTTTTTT. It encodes CASSVGTMGPGELFF.

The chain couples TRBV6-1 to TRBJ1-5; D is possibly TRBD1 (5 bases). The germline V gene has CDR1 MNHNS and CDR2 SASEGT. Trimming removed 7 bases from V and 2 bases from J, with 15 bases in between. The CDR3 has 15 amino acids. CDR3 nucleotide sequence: TGTGCCAGCACCCCCCTCGGGGGTGGCAATCAGCCCCAGCATTTT. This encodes CASTPLGGGNQPQHF.

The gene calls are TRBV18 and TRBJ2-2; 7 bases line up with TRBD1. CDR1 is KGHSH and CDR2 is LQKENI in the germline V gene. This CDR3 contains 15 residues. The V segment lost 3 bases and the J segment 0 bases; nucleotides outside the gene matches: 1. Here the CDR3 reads CASSPGQSNTGELFF. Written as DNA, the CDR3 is TGTGCCAGCTCACCGGGACAGTCGAACACCGGGGAGCTGTTTTTT.

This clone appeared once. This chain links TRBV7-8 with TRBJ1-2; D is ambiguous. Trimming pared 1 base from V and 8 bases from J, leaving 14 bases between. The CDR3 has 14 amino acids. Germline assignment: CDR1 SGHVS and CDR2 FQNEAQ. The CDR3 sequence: CASSLGGKFDGYTF. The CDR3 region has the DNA TGTGCCAGCAGCTTAGGAGGAAAATTTGACGGCTACACCTTC.

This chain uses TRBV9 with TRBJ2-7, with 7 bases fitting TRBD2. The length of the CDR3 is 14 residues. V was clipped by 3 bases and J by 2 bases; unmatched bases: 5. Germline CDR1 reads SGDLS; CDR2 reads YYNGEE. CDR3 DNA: TGTGCCAGCAGCGCCAGCGGGAACACCTACGAGCAGTACTTC. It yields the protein CASSASGNTYEQYF.

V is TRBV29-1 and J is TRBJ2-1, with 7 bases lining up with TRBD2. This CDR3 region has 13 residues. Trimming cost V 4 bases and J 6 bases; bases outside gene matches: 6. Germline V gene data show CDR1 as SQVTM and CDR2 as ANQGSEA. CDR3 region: CSVGSPGGNEQFF. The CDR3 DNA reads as TGCAGCGTTGGCAGCCCGGGGGGCAATGAGCAGTTCTTC.

CDR3 loop: CASRRPATNQPQHF. The CDR3 nucleotides are TGTGCCAGCAGGCGGCCGGCCACCAATCAGCCCCAGCATTTT. The chain is built from TRBV28 and TRBJ1-5; D is undetermined. Between the trimmed V and J ends, which lost 6 bases and 3 bases, there was a span of 12 bases. Germline loops: CDR1 MDHEN, CDR2 SYDVKM. The CDR3 covers 14 residues.

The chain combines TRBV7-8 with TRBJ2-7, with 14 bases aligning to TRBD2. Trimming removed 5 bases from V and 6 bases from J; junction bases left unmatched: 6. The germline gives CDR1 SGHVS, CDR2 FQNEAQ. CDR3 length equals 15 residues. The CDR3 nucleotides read TGTGCCAGCAGCCTACGGACTAGCGGGGGGCGCGAGCAGTACTTC. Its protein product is CASSLRTSGGREQYF.

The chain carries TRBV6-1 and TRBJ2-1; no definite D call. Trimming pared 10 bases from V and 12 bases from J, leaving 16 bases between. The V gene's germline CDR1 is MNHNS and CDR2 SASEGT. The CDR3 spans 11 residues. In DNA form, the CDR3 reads TGTGCCATACCCCCCCGGGTGATGCAGTTCTTC. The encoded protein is CAIPPRVMQFF.

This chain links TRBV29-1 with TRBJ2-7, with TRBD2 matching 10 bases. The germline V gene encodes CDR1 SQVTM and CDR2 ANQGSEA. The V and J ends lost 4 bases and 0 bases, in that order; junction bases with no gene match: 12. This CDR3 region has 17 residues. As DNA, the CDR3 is TGCAGCGTTGTTTTAGCGGGGGGAATAAGGAGCTCCTACGAGCAGTACTTC. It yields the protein CSVVLAGGIRSSYEQYF.

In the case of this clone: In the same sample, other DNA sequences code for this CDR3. CDR3 DNA: TGCGCCAGCAGCTTAACCGGCTCTGGAAACACCATATATTTT. Amino acid sequence: CASSLTGSGNTIYF. The chain joins TRBV5-1 to TRBJ1-3, with unresolved D. This CDR3 spans 14 amino acids. Trimming cost V 2 bases and J 0 bases, with 6 bases left between them. Per the germline V gene, CDR1 is SGHRS and CDR2 is YFSETQ.

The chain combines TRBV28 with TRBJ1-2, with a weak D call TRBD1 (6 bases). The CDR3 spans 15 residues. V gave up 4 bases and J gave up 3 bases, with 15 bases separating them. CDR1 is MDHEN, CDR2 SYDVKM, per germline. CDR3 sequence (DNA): TGTGCCAGCAGTTCGACAGGCCTTTCGTACTATGGCTACACCTTC. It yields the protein CASSSTGLSYYGYTF.

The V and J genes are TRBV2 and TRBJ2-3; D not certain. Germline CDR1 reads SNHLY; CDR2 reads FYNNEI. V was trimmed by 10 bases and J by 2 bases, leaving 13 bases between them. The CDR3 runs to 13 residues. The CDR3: CATSKENTDTQYF. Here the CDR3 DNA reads TGTGCCACCTCTAAGGAGAACACAGATACGCAGTATTTT. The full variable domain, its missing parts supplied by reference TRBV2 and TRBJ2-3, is EPEVTQTPSHQVTQMGQEVILRCVPISNHLYFYWYRQILGQKVEFLVSFYNNEISEKSEIFDDQFSVERPDGSNFTLKIRSTKLEDSAMYFCATSKENTDTQYFGPGTRLTVL.

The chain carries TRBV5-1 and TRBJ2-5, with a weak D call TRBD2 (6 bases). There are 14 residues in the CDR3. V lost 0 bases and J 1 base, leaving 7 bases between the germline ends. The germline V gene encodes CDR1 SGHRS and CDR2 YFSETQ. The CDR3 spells CASSLGGLQETQYF. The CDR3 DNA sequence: TGCGCCAGCAGCTTGGGGGGACTCCAAGAGACCCAGTACTTC.

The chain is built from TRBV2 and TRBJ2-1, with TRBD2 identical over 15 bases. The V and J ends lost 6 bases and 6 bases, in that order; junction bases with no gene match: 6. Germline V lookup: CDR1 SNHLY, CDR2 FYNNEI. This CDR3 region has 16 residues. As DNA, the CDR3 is TGTGCCAGCAGGGGACTAGCGGGGGGCCCATCCAATGAGCAGTTCTTC. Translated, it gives CASRGLAGGPSNEQFF.